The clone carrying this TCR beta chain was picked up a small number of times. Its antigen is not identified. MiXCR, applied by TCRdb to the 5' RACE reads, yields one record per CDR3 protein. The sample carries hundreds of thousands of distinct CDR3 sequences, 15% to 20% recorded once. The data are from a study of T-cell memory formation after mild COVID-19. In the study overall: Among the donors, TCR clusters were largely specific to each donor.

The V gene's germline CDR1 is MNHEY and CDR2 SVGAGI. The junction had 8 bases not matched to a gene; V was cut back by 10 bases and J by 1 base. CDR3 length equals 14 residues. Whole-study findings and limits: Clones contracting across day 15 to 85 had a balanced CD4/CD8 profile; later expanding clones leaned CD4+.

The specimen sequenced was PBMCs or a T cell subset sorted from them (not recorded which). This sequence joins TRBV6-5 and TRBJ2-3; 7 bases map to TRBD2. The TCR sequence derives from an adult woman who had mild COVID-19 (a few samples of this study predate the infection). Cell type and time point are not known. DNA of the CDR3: TGTGCCACGAAACTAGCGATCGGCACAGATACGCAGTATTTT. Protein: CATKLAIGTDTQYF.